Shown below are 28 T cell receptor beta chains from a single sample sequenced in a study of a mutant IDH1 vaccine in newly diagnosed glioma. Generated by immunoSEQ multiplex PCR, the TCRdb table keeps only in-frame clones and is missing some. The table records 40,000 to 45,000 clones, 65% to 90% of them present only once. The sample's time point: week 35, safety follow-up. The vaccine gave 300 ug of a 20-mer mutant IDH1 peptide subcutaneously per dose. Their recognized antigens are unknown. The material was PBMCs, obtained from a glioma patient whose treatment included an IDH1 peptide vaccine. All receptors derive from a woman aged 40 to 50 with glioma. Some clones in this sample may be carry-over from other donors' samples.

V is TRBV6-6 and J is TRBJ2-7; D gene ambiguous. Between the trimmed V and J ends, which lost 6 bases and 4 bases, there was a span of 10 bases. The CDR3 has 12 residues. Per the germline V gene, CDR1 is MNHNY and CDR2 is SVGAGI (reference sequence). The CDR3: CASSRVEYEQYF. CDR3 nucleotide sequence: TGTGCCAGCAGCCGCGTAGAATACGAGCAGTACTTC.

The chain has TRBV4-1 and TRBJ2-7; D is unresolved. Trimming removed 6 bases at V and 1 base at J, with 10 bases between. The CDR3 extends over 13 amino acids. Germline assignment: CDR1 MGHRA and CDR2 YSYEKL. The CDR3 protein is CASRDLGSYEQYF. The CDR3 bases are TGCGCCAGCAGGGACCTTGGGTCCTACGAGCAGTACTTC.

The chain uses TRBV14 and TRBJ1-4; D uncertain. The CDR3 runs 14 residues. The V end lost 6 bases, the J end lost 8 bases, and 16 bases lay between the germline ends. Germline V CDR1 and CDR2: SGHDN, FVKESK. DNA for the CDR3: TGTGCCAGCAGTTCCCAGCGGACCGGGGAAAAACTGTTTTTT. It codes for CASSSQRTGEKLFF.

V gene TRBV5-6 combines with J gene TRBJ2-1, with D unclear. The CDR3 covers 12 residues. From germline, CDR1 is SGHDT and CDR2 YYEEEE. Trimming shortened V by 0 bases and J by 7 bases, and 5 bases separated the two germline ends. This CDR3 reads CASSLVANEQFF. CDR3 DNA sequence: TGTGCCAGCAGCTTGGTTGCAAATGAGCAGTTCTTC.

The J gene is TRBJ2-6, the V gene TRBV14; no reliable D call. With 3 bases removed from V and 1 base from J, the gap between germline ends came to 10 bases. The CDR3 totals 16 residues. Germline CDR1 reads SGHDN; CDR2 reads FVKESK. In DNA, the CDR3 is TGTGCCAGCAGCCATCCCGGTGGGTCTGGGGCCAACGTCCTGACTTTC. Its translation: CASSHPGGSGANVLTF.

The table lists this clone with a count of one. The chain links TRBV2 to TRBJ2-5; D gene uncertain. The V gene's germline CDR1 is SNHLY and CDR2 FYNNEI. This CDR3 is 13 amino acids long. V lost 5 bases to trimming and J lost 2 bases, with 9 bases between them. CDR3 in DNA: TGTGCCAGCAGTCCCCACTATCAAGAGACCCAGTACTTC. Residues: CASSPHYQETQYF.

The V gene is TRBV2, the J gene TRBJ1-1; no clear D. CDR1 and CDR2 from the germline V gene are SNHLY and FYNNEI. V was trimmed by 8 bases and J by 0 bases, leaving 10 bases between them. The CDR3 length is 13 residues. This CDR3 reads CASLVLMNTEAFF. CDR3 coding DNA: TGTGCCAGCTTGGTTCTCATGAACACTGAAGCTTTCTTT.

This chain links TRBV14 with TRBJ2-3, with 12 bases aligning to TRBD1. Germline CDR1 and CDR2: SGHDN and FVKESK. J was trimmed by 4 bases and V by 4 bases; bases with no gene match: 3. The CDR3 contains 15 residues. The CDR3 nucleotides are TGTGCCAGCAGCCGGGACAGGGGGCTCGCAGATACGCAGTATTTT. This translates into CASSRDRGLADTQYF.

The chain combines TRBV23-1 with TRBJ1-1; TRBD1 aligns across 8 bases. TRBV23-1 is given ORF status, its function remaining uncertain. Unmatched junction bases numbered 12, after V lost 7 bases and J lost 5 bases. The CDR3 contains 15 residues. CDR3 sequence reads: CASNPGQGRGTEAFF. CDR3 sequence (DNA): TGCGCCAGCAACCCCGGACAGGGCCGAGGGACTGAAGCTTTCTTT.

This sequence joins TRBV5-1 and TRBJ2-1, with 8 bases matching TRBD2. V shed 6 bases, J shed 3 bases, and the junction held 11 bases outside the gene matches. The CDR3 contains 16 residues. Germline-derived CDR1 and CDR2 are SGHRS and YFSETQ. CDR3 DNA sequence: TGCGCCAGCAAAGGTTGGGCCGGGGGGGACTACAATGAGCAGTTCTTC. It is translated as CASKGWAGGDYNEQFF.

The chain links TRBV25-1 to TRBJ2-4; TRBD1 matches at 8 bases. The CDR3 is 13 residues long. V was pared by 5 bases and J by 6 bases, with 3 bases of the junction left unmatched. Looked up from germline, CDR1 is MGHDK and CDR2 is SYGVNS. CDR3 protein: CASSTTGVNIQYF. The CDR3 region has the DNA TGTGCCAGCAGTACGACAGGGGTAAACATTCAGTACTTC.

The V call is TRBV5-1, the J call TRBJ1-4; no definite D call. Trimming cost V 4 bases and J 8 bases, with 12 bases left between them. The CDR3 is 13 residues long. CDR1 is SGHRS and CDR2 is YFSETQ in the germline V gene. The CDR3 here is CASSGSNDEKLFF. The CDR3 DNA reads as TGCGCCAGCAGCGGCTCAAATGACGAAAAACTGTTTTTT.

The V and J genes are TRBV28 and TRBJ2-7; 12 bases map to TRBD2. This CDR3 contains 20 residues. With V trimmed by 5 bases and J by 2 bases, 19 bases remained unmatched. CDR1 and CDR2 (germline): MDHEN, SYDVKM. The CDR3 DNA reads TGTGCCAGCAGTCTTTCCCTGGCTAGCGGGAGGGCCATGCCGACCTACGAGCAGTACTTC. This translates into CASSLSLASGRAMPTYEQYF.

The rearrangement uses TRBV10-3 and TRBJ2-2; no clear D. V was clipped by 4 bases and J by 0 bases, with 15 bases between them. The CDR3 totals 17 residues. Germline CDR1 is ENHRY and CDR2 is SYGVKD. CDR3 coding DNA: TGTGCCATCAGTGGCGCCCCTGAGAACGCGAACACCGGGGAGCTGTTTTTT. It codes for CAISGAPENANTGELFF.

About this clone: Compared with germline, one end of the junction differs, possibly owing to a read error. V gene TRBV7-7 combines with J gene TRBJ2-2; D is possibly TRBD1 (5 bases). This CDR3 has 15 amino acids. CDR1 SSHAT and CDR2 FNYEAQ come from the germline V gene (reference sequence). The chain's CDR3 is CASSKTVTNTGELFF. Written as DNA, the CDR3 is TGTGCTAGCAGCAAGACAGTTACGAACACCGGGGAGCTGTTTTTT.

The J gene is TRBJ1-1, the V gene TRBV10-2; TRBD1 matches at 8 bases. Germline CDR1 and CDR2: WSHSY and SAAADI. The J segment lost 12 bases and the V segment lost 8 bases, leaving 8 bases of the junction unmatched. The CDR3 has 11 amino acids. CDR3 protein: CASQGQGKTFF. The DNA of the CDR3 is TGCGCCAGCCAAGGACAGGGTAAGACTTTCTTT.

The chain carries TRBV19 and TRBJ1-1; unclear D gene. Between the trimmed V and J ends, which lost 5 bases and 0 bases, there was a span of 7 bases. Germline values: CDR1 LNHDA, CDR2 SQIVND (reference sequence). This CDR3 comprises 13 residues. CDR3 in DNA: TGTGCCAGTAGTCCAGCGGTGAACACTGAAGCTTTCTTT. Protein sequence: CASSPAVNTEAFF.

This chain links TRBV27 with TRBJ1-2; TRBD1 matches at 8 bases. With 6 bases clipped from V and 4 bases from J, the junction kept 10 bases outside the gene matches. Germline assignment: CDR1 MNHEY and CDR2 SMNVEV (reference sequence). There are 15 residues in the CDR3. CDR3 residues: CASSVRQGAVYGYTF. As DNA, the CDR3 is TGTGCCAGCAGCGTAAGGCAGGGGGCGGTCTATGGCTACACCTTC.

This clone was counted once. The chain carries TRBV4-3 and TRBJ2-3; a possible D gene is TRBD2 (5 bases). Germline V gives CDR1 LGHNA, CDR2 YSLEER. With 0 bases removed from V and 6 bases from J, the gap between germline ends came to 13 bases. This CDR3 contains 15 residues. Here the CDR3 reads CASSQDLRATDTQYF. CDR3 sequence (DNA): TGCGCCAGCAGCCAAGATTTGAGGGCCACCGATACGCAGTATTTT.

V is TRBV6-4 and J is TRBJ1-1, with 12 positions matching TRBD1. Trimming at V came to 4 bases and at J to 7 bases, leaving 7 bases not matched to a gene. Germline V gene lookup returns CDR1 MRHNA and CDR2 SNTAGT. The CDR3 consists of 15 residues. The CDR3 nucleotides are TGTGCCAGCAGTGTTGGGACAGGGGGCGAGTTTGAAGCTTTCTTT. Its translation: CASSVGTGGEFEAFF.

J is TRBJ2-7 and V is TRBV5-1; maybe TRBD1 (6 bases). CDR1 and CDR2 (germline): SGHRS, YFSETQ. The CDR3 is made up of 11 amino acids. The germline V and J ends were trimmed by 7 bases and 4 bases, with 9 bases remaining between them. CDR3 nucleotide sequence: TGCGCCAGCCGGGACACTTACGAGCAGTACTTC. Protein sequence: CASRDTYEQYF.

The genes are TRBV11-2 and TRBJ2-2; 7 bases agree with TRBD2. Trimming took 6 bases from V and 8 from J; bases not matched to a gene: 12. Germline CDR1 SGHAT, CDR2 FQNNGV. CDR3 length: 15 amino acids. The CDR3: CASSSLAASGGELFF. The CDR3 DNA is TGTGCCAGCAGTTCTCTAGCGGCTTCAGGGGGGGAGCTGTTTTTT.

The rearrangement links TRBV11-1 to TRBJ1-1; 8 positions match TRBD1. The V gene end was trimmed by 2 bases and the J gene end by 8 bases; junction bases not matched to a gene: 7. This CDR3 has 14 residues. The germline CDR1 and CDR2 sequences are SGHAT and FQDESV (reference sequence). The CDR3 DNA follows: TGTGCCAGCAGCTTAATACAAAGGACAGGGGAAGCTTTCTTT. It is translated as CASSLIQRTGEAFF.

The sample holds one count of this clone. The chain couples TRBV19 to TRBJ2-7, with D possibly TRBD2 on 6 matching bases. V lost 8 bases and J lost 5, with 13 bases in between. Germline CDR1 reads LNHDA; CDR2 reads SQIVND (reference sequence). This CDR3 region has 12 residues. CDR3 in amino acids: CASDTGGDEQYF. The CDR3 region has the DNA TGTGCCAGTGATACTGGAGGGGACGAGCAGTACTTC.

The chain recombines TRBV6-6 with TRBJ1-6, with D hard to call. The CDR3 covers 16 residues. The germline V gene encodes CDR1 MNHNY and CDR2 SVGAGI (reference sequence). The V and J ends lost 5 bases and 0 bases respectively, with 11 bases between them. This CDR3 is CASSPGVSSYNSPLHF. The CDR3 nucleotides read TGTGCCAGCAGTCCCGGTGTGAGCTCCTATAATTCACCCCTCCACTTT.

The rearrangement links TRBV5-1 to TRBJ1-2; a possible D gene is TRBD1 (5 bases). V dropped 4 bases and J dropped 4 bases, with 14 bases sitting between them. Germline CDR1 reads SGHRS; CDR2 reads YFSETQ. There are 14 residues in the CDR3. The CDR3 region is CASSPPGQGYGYTF. CDR3 sequence (DNA): TGCGCCAGCAGCCCCCCCGGACAAGGCTATGGCTACACCTTC.

The V gene is TRBV7-8, the J gene TRBJ2-7, with a tentative D call TRBD2 (8 bases). The germline V gene encodes CDR1 SGHVS and CDR2 FQNEAQ. The CDR3 has 14 residues. V was clipped by 4 bases and J by 6 bases, with 16 bases between them. The CDR3 loop reads CASSYRQGLGEQYF. The CDR3 coding sequence is TGTGCCAGCAGCTATCGACAGGGACTAGGCGAGCAGTACTTC.

In its sample, this clone was seen once. This chain links TRBV7-2 with TRBJ1-2; 7 bases map to TRBD1. Germline CDR1 and CDR2: SGHTA and FQGNSA. This CDR3 is 15 amino acids long. J gave up 1 base and V 2 bases, and 4 bases lay outside the gene matches. The CDR3 sequence: CASSLRGRVNYGYTF. DNA for the CDR3: TGTGCCAGCAGCTTAAGGGGGCGAGTTAACTATGGCTACACCTTC.